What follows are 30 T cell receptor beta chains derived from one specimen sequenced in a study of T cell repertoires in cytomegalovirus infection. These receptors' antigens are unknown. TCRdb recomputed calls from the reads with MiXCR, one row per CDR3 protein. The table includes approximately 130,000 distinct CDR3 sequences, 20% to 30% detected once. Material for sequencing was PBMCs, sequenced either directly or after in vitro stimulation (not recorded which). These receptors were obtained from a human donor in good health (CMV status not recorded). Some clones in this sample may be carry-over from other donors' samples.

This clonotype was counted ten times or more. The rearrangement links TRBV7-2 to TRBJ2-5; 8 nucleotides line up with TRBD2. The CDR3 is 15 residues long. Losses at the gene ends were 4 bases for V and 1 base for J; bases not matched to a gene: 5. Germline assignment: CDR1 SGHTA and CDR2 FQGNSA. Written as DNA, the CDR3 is TGTGCCAGCAGCTCTTTAGCGGGACCCCAAGAGACCCAGTACTTC. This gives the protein CASSSLAGPQETQYF.

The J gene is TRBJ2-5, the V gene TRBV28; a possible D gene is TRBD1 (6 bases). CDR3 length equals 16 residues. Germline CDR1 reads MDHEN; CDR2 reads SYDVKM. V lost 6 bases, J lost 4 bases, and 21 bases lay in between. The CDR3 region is CASSLTPQGILETQYF. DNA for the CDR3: TGTGCCAGCAGCCTCACCCCACAGGGTATTTTAGAGACCCAGTACTTC.

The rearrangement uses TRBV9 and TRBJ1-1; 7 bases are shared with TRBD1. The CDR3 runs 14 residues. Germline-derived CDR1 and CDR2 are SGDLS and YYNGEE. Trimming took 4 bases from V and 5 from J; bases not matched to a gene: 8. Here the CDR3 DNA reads TGTGCCAGCAGCCCGACAGGGTTAGGAACTGAAGCTTTCTTT. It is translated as CASSPTGLGTEAFF.

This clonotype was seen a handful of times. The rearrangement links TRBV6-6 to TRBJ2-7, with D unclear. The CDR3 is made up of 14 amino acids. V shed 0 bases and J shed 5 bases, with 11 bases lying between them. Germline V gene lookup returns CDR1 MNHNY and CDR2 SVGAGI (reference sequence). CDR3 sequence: CASSYSNQRDEQYV. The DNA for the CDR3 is TGTGCCAGCAGTTACTCGAACCAGCGAGACGAGCAGTACGTC.

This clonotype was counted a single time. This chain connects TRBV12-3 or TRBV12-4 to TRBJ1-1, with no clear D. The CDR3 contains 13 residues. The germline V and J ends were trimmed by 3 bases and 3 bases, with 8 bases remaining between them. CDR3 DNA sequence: TGTGCCAGCAGTTTTTCGGGTGACACTGAAGCTTTCTTT. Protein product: CASSFSGDTEAFF.

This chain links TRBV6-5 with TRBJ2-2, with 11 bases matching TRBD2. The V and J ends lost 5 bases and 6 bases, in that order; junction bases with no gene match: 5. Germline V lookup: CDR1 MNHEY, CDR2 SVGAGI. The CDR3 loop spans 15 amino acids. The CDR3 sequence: CASSEQLAGAGELFF. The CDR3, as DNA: TGTGCCAGCAGTGAACAACTAGCGGGAGCCGGGGAGCTGTTTTTT.

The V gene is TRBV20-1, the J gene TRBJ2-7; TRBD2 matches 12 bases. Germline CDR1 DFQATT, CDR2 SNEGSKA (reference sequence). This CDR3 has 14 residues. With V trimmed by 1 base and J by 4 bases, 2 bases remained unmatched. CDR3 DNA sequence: TGCAGTGCTAGAGTTGGACTAGCGGGATACGAGCAGTACTTC. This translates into CSARVGLAGYEQYF.

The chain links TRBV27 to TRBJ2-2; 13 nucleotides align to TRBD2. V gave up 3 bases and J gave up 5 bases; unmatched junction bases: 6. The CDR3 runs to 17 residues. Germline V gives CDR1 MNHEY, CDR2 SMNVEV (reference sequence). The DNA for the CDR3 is TGTGCCAGCAGTTTCGGACTAGCGGGAGATCGGACCGGGGAGCTGTTTTTT. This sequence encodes CASSFGLAGDRTGELFF.

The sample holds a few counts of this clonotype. The CDR3 DNA sequence: TGTGCCAGCAGCTTAGCGGGGACTAGCGGGAGCTACGAGCAGTACTTC. It is translated as CASSLAGTSGSYEQYF. The chain has TRBV11-1 and TRBJ2-7, with TRBD2 matching over 14 bases. V gave up 0 bases and J gave up 3 bases; unmatched junction bases: 1. The CDR3 covers 16 residues. Germline CDR1 SGHAT, CDR2 FQDESV (reference sequence).

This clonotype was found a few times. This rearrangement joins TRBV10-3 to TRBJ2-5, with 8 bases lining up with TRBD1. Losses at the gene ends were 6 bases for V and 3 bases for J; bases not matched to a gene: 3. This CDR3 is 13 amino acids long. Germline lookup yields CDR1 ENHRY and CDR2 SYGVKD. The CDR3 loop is CAIRGTGEETQYF. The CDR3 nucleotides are TGTGCCATCAGGGGGACAGGCGAAGAGACCCAGTACTTC.

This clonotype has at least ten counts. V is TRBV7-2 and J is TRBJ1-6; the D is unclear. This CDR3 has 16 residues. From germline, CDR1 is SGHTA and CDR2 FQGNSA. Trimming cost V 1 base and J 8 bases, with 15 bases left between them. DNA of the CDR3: TGTGCCAGCAGCTTAGGGTCGCGGGTCGGGGATTCACCCCTCCACTTT. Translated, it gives CASSLGSRVGDSPLHF.

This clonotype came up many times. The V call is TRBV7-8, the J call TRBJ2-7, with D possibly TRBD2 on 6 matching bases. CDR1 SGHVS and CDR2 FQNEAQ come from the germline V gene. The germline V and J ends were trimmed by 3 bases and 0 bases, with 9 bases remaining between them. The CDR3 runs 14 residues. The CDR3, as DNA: TGTGCCAGCAGCTTTCACGGGAGCTCCTACGAGCAGTACGTC. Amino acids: CASSFHGSSYEQYV.

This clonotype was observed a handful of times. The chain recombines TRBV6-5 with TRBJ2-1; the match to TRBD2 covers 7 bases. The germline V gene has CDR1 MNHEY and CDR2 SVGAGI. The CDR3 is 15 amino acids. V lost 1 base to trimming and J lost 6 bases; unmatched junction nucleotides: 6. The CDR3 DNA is TGTGCCAGCAGTTACTTGCGCGGGAGTATCAATGAGCAGTTCTTC. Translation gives CASSYLRGSINEQFF.

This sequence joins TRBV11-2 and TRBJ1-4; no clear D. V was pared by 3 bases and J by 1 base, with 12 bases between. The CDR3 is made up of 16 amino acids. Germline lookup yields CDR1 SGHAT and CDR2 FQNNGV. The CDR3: CASSLSEGLTNEKLFF. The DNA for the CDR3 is TGTGCCAGCAGCTTGAGTGAGGGATTAACTAATGAAAAACTGTTTTTT.

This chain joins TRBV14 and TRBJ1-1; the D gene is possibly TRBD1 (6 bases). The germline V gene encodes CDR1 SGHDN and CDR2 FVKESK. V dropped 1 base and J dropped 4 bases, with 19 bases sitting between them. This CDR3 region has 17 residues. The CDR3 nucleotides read TGTGCCAGCAGCCAAGTGGTGAGGGGGAGTCTTATCACTGAAGCTTTCTTT. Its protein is CASSQVVRGSLITEAFF.

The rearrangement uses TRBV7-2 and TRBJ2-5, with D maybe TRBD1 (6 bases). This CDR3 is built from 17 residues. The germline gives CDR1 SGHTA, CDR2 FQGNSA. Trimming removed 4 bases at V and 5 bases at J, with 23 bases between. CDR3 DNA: TGTGCCAGCAGCTCGCCCCAGGGGCCGTCAGTGTTGGAGACCCAGTACTTC. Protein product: CASSSPQGPSVLETQYF. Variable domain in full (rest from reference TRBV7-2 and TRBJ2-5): GAGVSQSPSNKVTEKGKDVELRCDPISGHTALYWYRQSLGQGLEFLIYFQGNSAPDKSGLPSDRFSAERTGGSVSTLTIQRTQQEDSAVYLCASSSPQGPSVLETQYFGPGTRLLVL.

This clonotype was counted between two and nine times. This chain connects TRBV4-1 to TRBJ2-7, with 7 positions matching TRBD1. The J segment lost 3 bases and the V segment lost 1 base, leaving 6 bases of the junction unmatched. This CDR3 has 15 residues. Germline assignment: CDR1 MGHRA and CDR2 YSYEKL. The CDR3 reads CASSQGQGRLYEQYV. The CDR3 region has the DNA TGCGCCAGCAGCCAAGGACAGGGACGACTCTACGAGCAGTACGTC.

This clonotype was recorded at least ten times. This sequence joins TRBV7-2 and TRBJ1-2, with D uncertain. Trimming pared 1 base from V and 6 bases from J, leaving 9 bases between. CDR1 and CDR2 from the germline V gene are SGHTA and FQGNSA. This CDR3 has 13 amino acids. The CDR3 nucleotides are TGTGCCAGCAGCTTAGTCGGCGGGAATGGCTACACCTTC. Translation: CASSLVGGNGYTF.

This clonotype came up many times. CDR3 region: CASSPRTGGRYEQYV. The DNA of the CDR3 is TGTGCCAGCAGCCCGCGGACAGGGGGCCGGTACGAGCAGTACGTC. V usage is TRBV7-8 and J usage is TRBJ2-7, with 11 bases aligning to TRBD1. The germline CDR1 and CDR2 sequences are SGHVS and FQNEAQ. Trimming at V came to 5 bases and at J to 4 bases, leaving 7 bases not matched to a gene. The CDR3 sequence is 15 residues long.

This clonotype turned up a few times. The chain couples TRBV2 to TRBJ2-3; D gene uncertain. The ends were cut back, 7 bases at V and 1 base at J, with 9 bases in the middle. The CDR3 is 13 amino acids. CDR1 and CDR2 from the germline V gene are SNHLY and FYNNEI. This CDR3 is CASIGIRTDTQYF. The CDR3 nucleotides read TGTGCCAGCATTGGCATTCGCACAGATACGCAGTATTTT.

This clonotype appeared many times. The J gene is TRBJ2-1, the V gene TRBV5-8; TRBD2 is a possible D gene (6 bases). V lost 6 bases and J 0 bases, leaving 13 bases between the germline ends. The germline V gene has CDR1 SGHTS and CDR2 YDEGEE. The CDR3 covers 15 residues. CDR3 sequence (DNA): TGTGCCAGCACCCCGGGACTTAACTCCTACAATGAGCAGTTCTTC. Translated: CASTPGLNSYNEQFF.

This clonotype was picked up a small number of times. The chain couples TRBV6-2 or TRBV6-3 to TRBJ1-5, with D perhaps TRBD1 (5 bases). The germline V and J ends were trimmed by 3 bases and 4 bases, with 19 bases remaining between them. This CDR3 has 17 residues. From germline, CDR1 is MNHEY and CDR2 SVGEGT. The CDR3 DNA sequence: TGTGCCAGCAGTTATGCGGGACGCAGGATTCTGAATCAGCCCCAGCATTTT. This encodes CASSYAGRRILNQPQHF.

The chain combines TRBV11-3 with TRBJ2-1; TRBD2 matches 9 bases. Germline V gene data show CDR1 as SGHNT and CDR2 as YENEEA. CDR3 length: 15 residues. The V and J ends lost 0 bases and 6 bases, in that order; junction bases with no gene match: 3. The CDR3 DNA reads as TGTGCCAGCAGCTTAGAGCTTAGCGGGAGCAATGAGCAGTTCTTC. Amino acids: CASSLELSGSNEQFF.

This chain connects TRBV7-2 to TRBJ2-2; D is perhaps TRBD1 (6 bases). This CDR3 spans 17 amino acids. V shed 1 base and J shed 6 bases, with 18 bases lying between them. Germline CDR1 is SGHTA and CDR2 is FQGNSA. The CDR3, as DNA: TGTGCCAGCAGCTTAGGGGTTTTCGCAGGGGTGGCCGGGGAGCTGTTTTTT. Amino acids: CASSLGVFAGVAGELFF.

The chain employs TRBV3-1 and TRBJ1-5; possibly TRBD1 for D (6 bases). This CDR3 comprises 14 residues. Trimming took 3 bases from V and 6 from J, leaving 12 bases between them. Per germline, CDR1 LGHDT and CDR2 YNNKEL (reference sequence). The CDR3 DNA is TGTGCCAGCAGCCATGGACAGCTTACTCAGCCCCAGCATTTT. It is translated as CASSHGQLTQPQHF.

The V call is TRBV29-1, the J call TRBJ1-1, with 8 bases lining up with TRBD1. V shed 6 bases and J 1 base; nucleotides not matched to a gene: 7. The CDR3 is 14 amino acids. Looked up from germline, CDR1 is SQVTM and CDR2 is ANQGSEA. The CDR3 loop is CSVGTGPSNTEAFF. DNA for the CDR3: TGCAGCGTCGGGACAGGACCCTCGAACACTGAAGCTTTCTTT.

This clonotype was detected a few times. CDR3 nucleotide sequence: TGCGCCAGCAGCCAAGAATTAGGGAAGCAGTTCTTC. Translating it yields CASSQELGKQFF. The chain employs TRBV4-1 and TRBJ2-1; D gene unclear. Germline lookup yields CDR1 MGHRA and CDR2 YSYEKL. The V end lost 0 bases, the J end lost 11 bases, and 8 bases lay between the germline ends. This CDR3 has 12 amino acids.

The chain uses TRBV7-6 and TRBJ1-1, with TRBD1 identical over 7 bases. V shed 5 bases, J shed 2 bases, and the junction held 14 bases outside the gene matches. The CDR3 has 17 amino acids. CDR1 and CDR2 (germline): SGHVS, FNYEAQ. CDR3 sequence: CASSPTDRDARNTEAFF. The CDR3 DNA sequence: TGTGCCAGCAGCCCAACCGACAGGGATGCAAGAAACACTGAAGCTTTCTTT.

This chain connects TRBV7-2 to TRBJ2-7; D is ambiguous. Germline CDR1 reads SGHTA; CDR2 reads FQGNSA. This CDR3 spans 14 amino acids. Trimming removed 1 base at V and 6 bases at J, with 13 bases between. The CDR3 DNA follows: TGTGCCAGCAGCTTAGTTCAGCACTATGCCGAGCAGTACGTC. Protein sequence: CASSLVQHYAEQYV.

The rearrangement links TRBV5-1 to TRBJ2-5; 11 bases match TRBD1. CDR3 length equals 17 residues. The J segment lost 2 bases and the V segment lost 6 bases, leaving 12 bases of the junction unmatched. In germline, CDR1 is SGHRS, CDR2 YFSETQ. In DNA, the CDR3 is TGCGCCAGCAACAAAGGGACAGGGGGTCCATCACAAGAGACCCAGTACTTC. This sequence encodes CASNKGTGGPSQETQYF.